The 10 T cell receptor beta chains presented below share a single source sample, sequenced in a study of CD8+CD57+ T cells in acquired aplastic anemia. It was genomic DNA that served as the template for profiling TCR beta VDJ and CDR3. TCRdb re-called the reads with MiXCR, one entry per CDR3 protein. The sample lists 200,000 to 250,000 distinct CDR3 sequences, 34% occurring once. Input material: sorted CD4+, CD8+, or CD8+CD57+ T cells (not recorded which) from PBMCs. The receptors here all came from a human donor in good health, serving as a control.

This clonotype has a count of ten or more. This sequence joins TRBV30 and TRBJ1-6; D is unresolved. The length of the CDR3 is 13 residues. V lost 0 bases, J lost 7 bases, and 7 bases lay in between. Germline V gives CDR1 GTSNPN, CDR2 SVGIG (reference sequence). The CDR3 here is CAWSVGLNSPLHF. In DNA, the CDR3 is TGTGCCTGGAGTGTGGGCCTGAATTCACCCCTCCACTTT.

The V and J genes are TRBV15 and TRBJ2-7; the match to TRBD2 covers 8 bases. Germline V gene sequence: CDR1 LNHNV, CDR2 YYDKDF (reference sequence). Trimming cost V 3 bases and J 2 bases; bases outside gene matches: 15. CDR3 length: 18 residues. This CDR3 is CATSSARLAGGFPYEQYF. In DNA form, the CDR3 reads TGTGCCACCAGCAGTGCCCGACTCGCGGGGGGCTTCCCCTACGAGCAGTACTTC.

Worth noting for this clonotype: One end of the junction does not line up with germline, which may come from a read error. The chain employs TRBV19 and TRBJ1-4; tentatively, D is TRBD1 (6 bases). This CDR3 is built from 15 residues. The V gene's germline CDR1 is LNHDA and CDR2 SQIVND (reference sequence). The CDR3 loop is CASSLGGRANEKLFF. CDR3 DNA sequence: TGTGCCAGTAGTTTGGGGGGGCGGGCTAATGAAAAGCTGTTTTTT.

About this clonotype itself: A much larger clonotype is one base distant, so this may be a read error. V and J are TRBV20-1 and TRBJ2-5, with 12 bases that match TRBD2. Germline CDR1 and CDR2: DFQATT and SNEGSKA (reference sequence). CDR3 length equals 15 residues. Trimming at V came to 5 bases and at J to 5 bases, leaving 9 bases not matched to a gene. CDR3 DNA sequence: TGCAGTGCTTGGGCTAGCGGGGGGGCCGGGGAGACCCAGTACTTC. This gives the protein CSAWASGGAGETQYF.

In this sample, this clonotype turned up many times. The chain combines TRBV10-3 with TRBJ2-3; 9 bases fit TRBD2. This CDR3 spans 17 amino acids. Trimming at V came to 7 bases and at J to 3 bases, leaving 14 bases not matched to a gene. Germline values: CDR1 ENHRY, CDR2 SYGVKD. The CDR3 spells CAIKGSGSASTTDTQYF. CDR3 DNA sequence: TGTGCCATCAAGGGTAGCGGGAGTGCTAGCACGACAGATACGCAGTATTTT.

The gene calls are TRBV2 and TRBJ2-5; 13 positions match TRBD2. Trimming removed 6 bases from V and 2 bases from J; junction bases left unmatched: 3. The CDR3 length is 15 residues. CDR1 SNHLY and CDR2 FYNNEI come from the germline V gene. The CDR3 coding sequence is TGTGCCAGCAGGGGGACTAGCGGGAATCAAGAGACCCAGTACTTC. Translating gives CASRGTSGNQETQYF.

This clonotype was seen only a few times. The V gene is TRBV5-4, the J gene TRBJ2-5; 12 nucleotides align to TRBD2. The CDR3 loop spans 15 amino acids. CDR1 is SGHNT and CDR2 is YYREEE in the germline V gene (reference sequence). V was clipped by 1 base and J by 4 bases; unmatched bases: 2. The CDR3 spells CASSLRLAGAETQYF. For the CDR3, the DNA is TGTGCCAGCAGCTTGAGACTAGCGGGAGCAGAGACCCAGTACTTC.

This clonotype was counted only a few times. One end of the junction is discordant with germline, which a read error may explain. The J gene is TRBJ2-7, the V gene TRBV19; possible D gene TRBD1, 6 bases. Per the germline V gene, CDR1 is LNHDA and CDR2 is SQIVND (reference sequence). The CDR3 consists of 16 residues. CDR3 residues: CASSRQTGQSSYKQYF. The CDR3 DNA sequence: TGTGCCAGTAGTAGACAGACCGGACAGAGCTCCTACAAGCAGTACTTC.

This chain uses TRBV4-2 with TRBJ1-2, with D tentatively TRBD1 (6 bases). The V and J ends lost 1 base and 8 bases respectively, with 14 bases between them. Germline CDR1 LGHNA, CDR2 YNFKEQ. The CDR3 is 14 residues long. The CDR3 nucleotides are TGTGCCAGCAGCCAAGTGGGGGAGGGGGGAGGCTACACCTTC. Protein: CASSQVGEGGGYTF.

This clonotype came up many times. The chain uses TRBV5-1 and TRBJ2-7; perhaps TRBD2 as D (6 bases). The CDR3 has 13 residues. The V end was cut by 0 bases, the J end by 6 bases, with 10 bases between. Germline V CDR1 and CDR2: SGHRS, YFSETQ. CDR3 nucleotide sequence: TGCGCCAGCAGCTTGGGACTAGGTGGCGAGCAGTACTTC. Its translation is CASSLGLGGEQYF.